This TCR beta chain was captured by sequencing in a study of shared clonotypes between healthy human individuals. The V segment lost 4 bases and the J segment 8 bases; nucleotides outside the gene matches: 5. The CDR3 loop spans 13 amino acids. Germline V gene sequence: CDR1 MNHNS, CDR2 SASEGT. This clone was detected only a few times. Assay: immunoSEQ multiplex PCR; the TCRdb copy retains only in-frame clones and omits some. The sample lists approximately 240,000 clones, 65% to 70% occurring once. The TCR originated in a man younger than 45 in good health. V and J are TRBV6-1 and TRBJ2-4; 7 bases are shared with TRBD2. The sequenced sample consisted of memory CD4+ T cells sorted from blood. The subset denotes: CD45RA-negative fraction. In DNA, the CDR3 is TGTGCCAGCAGTGGGGACTACCGGGACATTCAGTACTTC. Translation gives CASSGDYRDIQYF.